This TCR beta chain was profiled in a study of blood T cell repertoires in COVID-19. Study-wide context: Sites across the United States, Italy and Spain contributed samples from acute and convalescent COVID-19. PBMCs, B-cell-depleted T cells, or T cells were the source of the cDNA or gDNA that made up the material.

Study processing details: It was from reference gene primer amplification that nucleated cell counts were estimated. Profiled with immunoSEQ multiplex PCR; TCRdb holds only in-frame clones, not every one. V and J calls and clone size come straight from that table; D and trimming were deduced from the DNA. The table records more than 300,000 clones, approximately 90% of them present only once. Germline V gene sequence: CDR1 SGHRS, CDR2 YFSETQ. Trimming left V 5 bases short and J 7 bases short, with 10 bases between. There are 12 residues in the CDR3. The V and J genes are TRBV5-1 and TRBJ2-1, with D unclear. The sample consisted of peripheral blood. This sequence originates from a woman younger than 30 who had recovered from COVID-19. The CDR3 here is CASSDPGNEQFF. The CDR3, as DNA: TGCGCCAGCAGTGACCCAGGAAATGAGCAGTTCTTC.